The 4 T cell receptor beta chains reported below all come from one sample, sequenced in a study of T cells after yellow fever vaccination. A single record per CDR3 protein comes from TCRdb applying MiXCR to the 5' RACE reads. The profile shows more than 300,000 distinct CDR3 sequences, about 4.5% of them singletons. Sequencing was performed on PBMCs, taken 15 days after the yellow fever booster vaccination. Source of these receptors: a young man who received the YFV17D yellow fever vaccine.

This clonotype was seen ten or more times. The chain uses TRBV7-9 and TRBJ2-5; D is undetermined. Germline-derived CDR1 and CDR2 are SEHNR and FQNEAQ (reference sequence). The CDR3 is made up of 16 amino acids. Trimming pared 5 bases from V and 6 bases from J, leaving 22 bases between. This CDR3 is CASSPILGKGMKTQYF. The CDR3 nucleotides are TGTGCCAGCAGCCCCATACTGGGCAAGGGTATGAAGACCCAGTACTTC.

This clonotype was picked up many times. V gene TRBV7-2 combines with J gene TRBJ2-3, with 7 nucleotides matching TRBD1. The CDR3 totals 16 residues. Germline lookup yields CDR1 SGHTA and CDR2 FQGNSA. V gave up 3 bases and J gave up 0 bases; unmatched junction bases: 6. CDR3 bases: TGTGCCAGCAGCTTTCGAGGGGGCCTCAGCACAGATACGCAGTATTTT. It translates to CASSFRGGLSTDTQYF.

This clonotype occurred a few times. The chain links TRBV24-1 to TRBJ1-1; 7 bases line up with TRBD1. The CDR3 loop spans 14 amino acids. Germline CDR1 reads KGHDR; CDR2 reads SFDVKD. Losses at the gene ends were 7 bases for V and 2 bases for J; bases not matched to a gene: 6. The CDR3 DNA reads TGTGCCACCAGCCGGGACAGCCAAAACACTGAAGCTTTCTTT. Its protein is CATSRDSQNTEAFF.

This clonotype has a count of ten or more. The J gene is TRBJ1-5, the V gene TRBV12-3 or TRBV12-4; D gene unclear. V shed 1 base and J shed 6 bases, with 4 bases lying between them. The CDR3 spans 12 residues. The CDR3: CASSLGGQPQHF. Here the CDR3 DNA reads TGTGCCAGCAGTTTAGGGGGTCAGCCCCAGCATTTT.